A single sample is the source of the 28 T cell receptor beta chains below, sequenced in a study of T cell responses to AZD1222 COVID-19 vaccine. TCRdb's copy holds only in-frame clones and misses some; the assay was immunoSEQ multiplex PCR. The table lists about 140,000 clones, 85% to 95% of them singletons. Sequences were derived from peripheral blood, sampled after recovery from COVID-19. Source of these receptors: an adult who had recovered from COVID-19.

This clone was recorded only once. The J gene is TRBJ1-4, the V gene TRBV27, with a weak D call TRBD1 (6 bases). Between the trimmed V and J ends, which lost 6 bases and 5 bases, there was a span of 16 bases. This CDR3 has 15 residues. Germline V gene lookup returns CDR1 MNHEY and CDR2 SMNVEV (reference sequence). The CDR3 reads CASSLAGVRNEKLFF. In DNA form, the CDR3 reads TGTGCCAGCAGCCTGGCAGGGGTACGGAATGAAAAACTGTTTTTT.

This chain joins TRBV3-1 (or the pseudogene TRBV3-2) and TRBJ2-1; D gene ambiguous. The V end was cut by 0 bases, the J end by 0 bases, with 6 bases between. The CDR3 has 15 residues. In germline, CDR1 is LGHDT, CDR2 YNNKEL (reference sequence). The CDR3 protein is CASSQDRSSYNEQFF. DNA of the CDR3: TGTGCCAGCAGCCAAGATCGCAGCTCCTACAATGAGCAGTTCTTC.

This clone appeared a few times. The chain joins TRBV10-1 to TRBJ2-1; D unclear. Germline V lookup: CDR1 WNHNN, CDR2 SYGVQD (reference sequence). The CDR3 runs to 12 residues. The germline V and J ends were trimmed by 1 base and 9 bases, with 7 bases remaining between them. CDR3 sequence reads: CASSEFIGEQFF. Written as DNA, the CDR3 is TGCGCCAGCAGTGAGTTCATAGGTGAGCAGTTCTTC.

This chain joins TRBV7-9 and TRBJ1-3, with unresolved D. Trimming took 2 bases from V and 2 from J, leaving 16 bases between them. The germline V gene has CDR1 SEHNR and CDR2 FQNEAQ (reference sequence). The CDR3 covers 17 residues. CDR3 protein: CASSLLTGVSAGNTIYF. CDR3 DNA: TGTGCCAGCAGCTTACTCACCGGGGTTTCGGCTGGAAACACCATATATTTT.

The V gene is TRBV11-1, the J gene TRBJ2-2; D is uncertain. The CDR3 runs to 16 residues. Germline lookup yields CDR1 SGHAT and CDR2 FQDESV (reference sequence). The ends were cut back, 5 bases at V and 2 bases at J, with 15 bases in the middle. The CDR3 nucleotides read TGTGCCAGCAGCCCTTGGAGAAATCTCAACACCGGGGAGCTGTTTTTT. It yields the protein CASSPWRNLNTGELFF.

The count of this clone is one. V is TRBV5-1 and J is TRBJ1-4; 8 nucleotides align to TRBD1. Per the germline V gene, CDR1 is SGHRS and CDR2 is YFSETQ. Trimming cost V 4 bases and J 7 bases; bases outside gene matches: 6. The CDR3 sequence is 14 residues long. As DNA, the CDR3 is TGCGCCAGCAGCCAGGACAGGGAGAGTGAAAAACTGTTTTTT. Translation gives CASSQDRESEKLFF.

This chain uses TRBV5-1 with TRBJ2-4; tentatively, D is TRBD2 (5 bases). V gave up 5 bases and J gave up 0 bases, with 12 bases separating them. From germline, CDR1 is SGHRS and CDR2 YFSETQ. The CDR3 consists of 15 residues. The CDR3 region is CASRDGELAKNIQYF. Written as DNA, the CDR3 is TGCGCCAGCAGAGACGGGGAGTTAGCCAAAAACATTCAGTACTTC.

This clone was detected once. The rearrangement joins TRBV11-1 to TRBJ2-5; no firm D call. Per the germline V gene, CDR1 is SGHAT and CDR2 is FQDESV (reference sequence). Trimming cost V 6 bases and J 6 bases, with 17 bases left between them. This CDR3 is 14 amino acids long. The CDR3 DNA is TGTGCCAGCAGTCATCCAGGCGTTGGAAAGACCCAGTACTTC. It specifies CASSHPGVGKTQYF.

The V call is TRBV3-1 (or the pseudogene TRBV3-2), the J call TRBJ2-1; TRBD2 matches 11 bases. Germline-derived CDR1 and CDR2 are LGHDT and YNNKEL (reference sequence). This CDR3 is built from 16 residues. The V gene end was trimmed by 0 bases and the J gene end by 6 bases; junction bases not matched to a gene: 4. The CDR3 nucleotides are TGTGCCAGCAGCCAAGAACTAGCGGGAGCGAGCAATGAGCAGTTCTTC. The encoded protein is CASSQELAGASNEQFF.

The V call is TRBV6-5, the J call TRBJ1-5; D is ambiguous. V lost 5 bases and J 4 bases, leaving 9 bases between the germline ends. CDR3 length: 13 residues. The V gene's germline CDR1 is MNHEY and CDR2 SVGAGI. The CDR3 protein is CASSRGPNQPQHF. The CDR3 nucleotides are TGTGCCAGCAGTCGAGGCCCTAATCAGCCCCAGCATTTT.

This clone was detected only once. The chain couples TRBV2 to TRBJ2-7, with 7 bases identical to TRBD1. The V gene end was trimmed by 3 bases and the J gene end by 0 bases; junction bases not matched to a gene: 14. The germline V gene has CDR1 SNHLY and CDR2 FYNNEI. The CDR3 extends over 18 amino acids. CDR3 in DNA: TGTGCCAGCAGTGATGGGTGGGGACGGACAGGTCCCTCCTACGAGCAGTACTTC. Translated: CASSDGWGRTGPSYEQYF.

The rearrangement uses TRBV5-1 and TRBJ2-7, with D uncertain. The CDR3 runs 14 residues. V was shortened by 1 base and J by 5 bases, with 13 bases between the two germline ends. CDR1 SGHRS and CDR2 YFSETQ come from the germline V gene. The CDR3: CASSLNSRSNEQYF. The DNA of the CDR3 is TGCGCCAGCAGCTTGAACTCGAGGAGCAACGAGCAGTACTTC.

The genes are TRBV6-5 and TRBJ2-7, with TRBD2 matching over 9 bases. This CDR3 has 13 residues. V trimming: 6 bases; J trimming: 7 bases; junction bases outside the gene matches: 7. Germline-derived CDR1 and CDR2 are MNHEY and SVGAGI. This CDR3 is CASRQGLAGEQYF. The CDR3 DNA is TGTGCCAGCAGACAGGGACTAGCCGGTGAGCAGTACTTC.

The chain uses TRBV28 and TRBJ1-5; a possible D gene is TRBD1 (6 bases). The germline gives CDR1 MDHEN, CDR2 SYDVKM. The CDR3 totals 15 residues. Trimming shortened V by 5 bases and J by 5 bases, and 16 bases separated the two germline ends. CDR3 nucleotides: TGTGCCAGCAGTCTACAGGGAACTAGGGATCAGCCCCAGCATTTT. Translation gives CASSLQGTRDQPQHF.

The chain is built from TRBV27 and TRBJ2-3, with no clear D. CDR1 and CDR2 (germline): MNHEY, SMNVEV (reference sequence). Between the trimmed V and J ends, which lost 2 bases and 6 bases, there was a span of 15 bases. The CDR3 is made up of 15 amino acids. CDR3 in DNA: TGTGCCAGCAGTTTACGGTCAGCGCGTCTGGATACGCAGTATTTT. Its protein is CASSLRSARLDTQYF.

This sequence joins TRBV28 and TRBJ2-2, with D maybe TRBD2 (7 bases). Germline V gene sequence: CDR1 MDHEN, CDR2 SYDVKM. This CDR3 is built from 15 residues. With 2 bases removed from V and 4 bases from J, the gap between germline ends came to 11 bases. DNA of the CDR3: TGTGCCAGCAGTTTAGGAGGGGGGGCCACCGGGGAGCTGTTTTTT. Translating it yields CASSLGGGATGELFF.

This chain links TRBV28 with TRBJ1-5; D uncertain. Germline-derived CDR1 and CDR2 are MDHEN and SYDVKM. The ends were cut back, 3 bases at V and 5 bases at J, with 5 bases in the middle. There are 12 residues in the CDR3. The CDR3 here is CASSFLHQPQHF. DNA for the CDR3: TGTGCCAGCAGTTTTTTGCATCAGCCCCAGCATTTT.

The CDR3 DNA sequence: TGTGCCAGCAGCTTAGTCGGTTACCCCAATGAGCAGTTCTTC. It translates to CASSLVGYPNEQFF. The rearrangement joins TRBV7-8 to TRBJ2-1; D call uncertain. CDR3 length: 14 residues. The V end lost 1 base, the J end lost 6 bases, and 10 bases lay between the germline ends. Germline V CDR1 and CDR2: SGHVS, FQNEAQ. Variable domain in full (rest from reference TRBV7-8 and TRBJ2-1): GAGVSQSPRYKVAKRGQDVALRCDPISGHVSLFWYQQALGQGPEFLTYFQNEAQLDKSGLPSDRFFAERPEGSVSTLKIQRTQQEDSAVYLCASSLVGYPNEQFFGPGTRLTVL.

The rearrangement uses TRBV7-6 and TRBJ2-7, with 9 bases aligning to TRBD1. CDR1 SGHVS and CDR2 FNYEAQ come from the germline V gene. The CDR3 sequence is 16 residues long. V was pared by 1 base and J by 2 bases, with 6 bases of the junction left unmatched. The CDR3 protein is CASSLVEGQGTYEQYF. Written as DNA, the CDR3 is TGTGCCAGCAGCTTAGTCGAGGGACAGGGAACCTACGAGCAGTACTTC.

Points on this clone: The sample has other DNA sequences that encode this CDR3 too. The chain carries TRBV6-5 and TRBJ2-7; 11 positions agree with TRBD2. Germline V gives CDR1 MNHEY, CDR2 SVGAGI. CDR3 size: 15 residues. Unmatched junction bases numbered 4, after V lost 2 bases and J lost 4 bases. The CDR3 is CASSYSLAGGYEQYF. For the CDR3, the DNA is TGTGCCAGCAGTTACAGCCTAGCGGGAGGATACGAGCAGTACTTC.

V usage is TRBV29-1 and J usage is TRBJ2-5, with TRBD2 matching 9 bases. The germline gives CDR1 SQVTM, CDR2 ANQGSEA. The CDR3 extends over 15 amino acids. J was trimmed by 4 bases and V by 6 bases; bases with no gene match: 12. The CDR3 reads CSVRAAGGSRETQYF. DNA for the CDR3: TGCAGCGTAAGGGCAGCGGGAGGATCAAGAGAGACCCAGTACTTC.

The rearrangement uses TRBV19 and TRBJ2-7; 14 nucleotides line up with TRBD2. The V gene's germline CDR1 is LNHDA and CDR2 SQIVND (reference sequence). The CDR3 consists of 17 residues. Trimming removed 9 bases from V and 6 bases from J; junction bases left unmatched: 16. The CDR3 region has the DNA TGTGCCAGCCAAAAGTGGGGACTAGCGGGAGAGGCCGGCGAGCAGTACTTC. This sequence encodes CASQKWGLAGEAGEQYF.

This CDR3 is CASSQGGGLTEAFF. The CDR3 DNA is TGTGCCAGCAGCCAAGGGGGGGGTCTCACTGAAGCTTTCTTT. The genes are TRBV3-1 (or the pseudogene TRBV3-2) and TRBJ1-1; TRBD1 might be the D (5 bases). This CDR3 region has 14 residues. V lost 1 base to trimming and J lost 4 bases, with 10 bases between them. The germline V gene has CDR1 LGHDT and CDR2 YNNKEL (reference sequence).

This chain uses TRBV7-8 with TRBJ1-2, with unresolved D. With 5 bases removed from V and 8 bases from J, the gap between germline ends came to 12 bases. CDR1 and CDR2 (germline): SGHVS, FQNEAQ. CDR3 length: 12 amino acids. The CDR3: CASSTTIVGYTF. The CDR3 nucleotides are TGTGCCAGCAGCACCACGATCGTGGGCTACACCTTC. The variable domain in full, completed from reference TRBV7-8 and TRBJ1-2, reads GAGVSQSPRYKVAKRGQDVALRCDPISGHVSLFWYQQALGQGPEFLTYFQNEAQLDKSGLPSDRFFAERPEGSVSTLKIQRTQQEDSAVYLCASSTTIVGYTFGSGTRLTVV.

The chain links TRBV27 to TRBJ1-2, with TRBD1 matching over 8 bases. V dropped 3 bases and J dropped 5; count of bases not matched to a gene: 8. CDR1 MNHEY and CDR2 SMNVEV come from the germline V gene (reference sequence). This CDR3 has 15 residues. CDR3: CASSFGQGVRYGYTF. The DNA of the CDR3 is TGTGCCAGCAGTTTCGGACAGGGAGTTAGATATGGCTACACCTTC.

This clone has a single count. The chain carries TRBV10-3 and TRBJ2-4, with D possibly matching TRBD2 (7 bases). Germline V CDR1 and CDR2: ENHRY, SYGVKD. This CDR3 comprises 19 residues. V was trimmed by 3 bases and J by 4 bases, leaving 25 bases between them. The CDR3 sequence: CAISDPRSGTRGGKNIQYF. DNA of the CDR3: TGTGCCATCAGTGATCCTAGGTCGGGAACTAGGGGGGGGAAAAACATTCAGTACTTC.

The V gene is TRBV28, the J gene TRBJ1-1; TRBD1 aligns across 10 bases. Unmatched junction bases numbered 5, after V lost 3 bases and J lost 1 base. Per the germline V gene, CDR1 is MDHEN and CDR2 is SYDVKM. This CDR3 comprises 16 residues. CDR3 sequence (DNA): TGTGCCAGCAGTTTTCGGACAGGGGGGCCGAACACTGAAGCTTTCTTT. Translation gives CASSFRTGGPNTEAFF.

The rearrangement links TRBV27 to TRBJ2-4; 15 bases are a match to TRBD2. Germline V gene data show CDR1 as MNHEY and CDR2 as SMNVEV (reference sequence). The V and J ends lost 6 bases and 5 bases, in that order; junction bases with no gene match: 2. The CDR3 has 15 residues. The CDR3 DNA is TGTGCCAGCAGAGGACTAGCGGGAGGGGAAAACATTCAGTACTTC. Residues: CASRGLAGGENIQYF.